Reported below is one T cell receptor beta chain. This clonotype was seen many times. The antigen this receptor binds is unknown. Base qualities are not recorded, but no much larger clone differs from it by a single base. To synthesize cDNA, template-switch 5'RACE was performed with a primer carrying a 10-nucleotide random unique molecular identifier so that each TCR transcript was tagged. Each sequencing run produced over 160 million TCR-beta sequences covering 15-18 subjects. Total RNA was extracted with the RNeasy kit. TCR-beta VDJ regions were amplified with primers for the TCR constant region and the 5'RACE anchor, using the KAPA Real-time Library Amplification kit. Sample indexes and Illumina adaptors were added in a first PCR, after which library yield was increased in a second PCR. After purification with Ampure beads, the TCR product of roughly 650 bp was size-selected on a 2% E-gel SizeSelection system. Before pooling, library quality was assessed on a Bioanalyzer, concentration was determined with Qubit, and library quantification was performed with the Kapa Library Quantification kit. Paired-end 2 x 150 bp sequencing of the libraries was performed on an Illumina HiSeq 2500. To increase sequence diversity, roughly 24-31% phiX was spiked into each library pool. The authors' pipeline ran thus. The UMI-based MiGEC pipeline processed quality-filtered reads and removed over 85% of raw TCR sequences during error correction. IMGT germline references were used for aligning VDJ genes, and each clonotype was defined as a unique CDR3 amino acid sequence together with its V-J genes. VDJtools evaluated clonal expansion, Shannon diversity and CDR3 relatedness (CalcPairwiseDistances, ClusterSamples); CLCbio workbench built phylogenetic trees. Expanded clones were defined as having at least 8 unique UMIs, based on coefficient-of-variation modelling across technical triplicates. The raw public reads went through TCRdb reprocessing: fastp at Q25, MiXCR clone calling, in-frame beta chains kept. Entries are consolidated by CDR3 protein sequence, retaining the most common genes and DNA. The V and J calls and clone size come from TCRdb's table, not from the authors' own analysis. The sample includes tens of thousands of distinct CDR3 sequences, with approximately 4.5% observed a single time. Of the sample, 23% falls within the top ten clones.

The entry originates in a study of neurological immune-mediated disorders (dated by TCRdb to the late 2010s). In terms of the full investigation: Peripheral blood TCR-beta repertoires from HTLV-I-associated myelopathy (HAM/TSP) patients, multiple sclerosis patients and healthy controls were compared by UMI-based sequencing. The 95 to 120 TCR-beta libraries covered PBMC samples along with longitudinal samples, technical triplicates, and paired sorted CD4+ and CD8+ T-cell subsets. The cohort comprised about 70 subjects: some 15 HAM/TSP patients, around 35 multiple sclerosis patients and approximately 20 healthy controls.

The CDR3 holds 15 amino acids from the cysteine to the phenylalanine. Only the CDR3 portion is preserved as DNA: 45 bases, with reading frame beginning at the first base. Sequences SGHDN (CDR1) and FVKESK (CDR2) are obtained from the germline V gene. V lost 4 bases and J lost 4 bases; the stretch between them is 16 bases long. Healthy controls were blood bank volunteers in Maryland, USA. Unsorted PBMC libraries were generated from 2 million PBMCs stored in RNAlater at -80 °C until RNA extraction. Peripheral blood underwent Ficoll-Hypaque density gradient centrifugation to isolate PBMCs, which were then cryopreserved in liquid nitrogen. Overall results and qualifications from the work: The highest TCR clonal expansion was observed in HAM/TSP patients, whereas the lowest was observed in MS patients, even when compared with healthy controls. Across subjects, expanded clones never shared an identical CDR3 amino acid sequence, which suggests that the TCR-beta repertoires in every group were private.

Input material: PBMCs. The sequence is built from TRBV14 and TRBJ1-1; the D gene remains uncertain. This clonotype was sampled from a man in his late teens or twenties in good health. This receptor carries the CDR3 CASSLVSGWGTEAFF. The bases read TGTGCCAGCAGCCTAGTTTCGGGCTGGGGCACTGAAGCTTTCTTT. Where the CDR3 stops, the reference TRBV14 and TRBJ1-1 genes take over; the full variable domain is EAGVTQFPSHSVIEKGQTVTLRCDPISGHDNLYWYRRVMGKEIKFLLHFVKESKQDESGMPNNRFLAERTGGTYSTLKVQPAELEDSGVYFCASSLVSGWGTEAFFGQGTRLTVV.